These 10 T cell receptor beta chains came from one sample sequenced in a study of spatial heterogeneity in lung cancer. MiXCR, run by TCRdb on the 5' RACE reads, gives a single entry per CDR3 protein. The sample carries about 33,000 distinct CDR3 sequences, more than 9% recorded once. Sample time point: blood at routine non-recurrence follow-up after resection. The sequencing here drew on PBMCs, taken at follow-up. All receptors come from a female donor with early-stage non-small cell lung cancer.

Here the CDR3 reads CASSDLRASYEQYF. In DNA form, the CDR3 reads TGTGCCAGCAGTGATCTTCGGGCTTCCTACGAGCAGTACTTC. The chain uses TRBV7-8 and TRBJ2-7; D call uncertain. The germline CDR1 and CDR2 sequences are SGHVS and FQNEAQ. Trimming removed 6 bases from V and 1 base from J, with 13 bases in between. The CDR3 covers 14 residues.

This clonotype is medium-sized. The chain recombines TRBV29-1 with TRBJ2-3; D perhaps matches TRBD1 (6 bases). This CDR3 has 13 amino acids. Germline V gene sequence: CDR1 SQVTM, CDR2 ANQGSEA. Trimming cost V 3 bases and J 3 bases, with 10 bases left between them. The CDR3, as DNA: TGCAGCGTTGATGGCGGACAGACAGATACGCAGTATTTT. It translates to CSVDGGQTDTQYF.

This clonotype was detected ten times or more. This chain connects TRBV6-2 or TRBV6-3 to TRBJ2-7; no firm D call. With 2 bases removed from V and 2 bases from J, the gap between germline ends came to 10 bases. The CDR3 covers 14 residues. Germline V CDR1 and CDR2: MNHEY, SVGEGT. The CDR3 sequence is CASSYRNRAYEQYF. CDR3 DNA sequence: TGTGCCAGCAGTTACAGGAACAGAGCCTACGAGCAGTACTTC.

This clonotype occurred a few times. J is TRBJ2-3 and V is TRBV29-1; 9 bases match TRBD1. The ends lost 2 bases at V and 7 bases at J; junction bases unmatched: 10. Germline V gene lookup returns CDR1 SQVTM and CDR2 ANQGSEA. This CDR3 region has 15 residues. The CDR3 sequence: CSVEWRGTGRNTQYF. CDR3 in DNA: TGCAGCGTTGAATGGAGGGGGACAGGGCGAAATACGCAGTATTTT.

This clonotype appeared many times. This rearrangement joins TRBV2 to TRBJ2-7; D remains unclear. From germline, CDR1 is SNHLY and CDR2 FYNNEI. This CDR3 region has 14 residues. Trimming took off 4 bases at V and 3 bases at J, with 13 bases between the two ends. The CDR3 DNA reads as TGTGCCAGCAGTGTTAGTCCCAGTCTCTACGAGCAGTACTTC. It is translated as CASSVSPSLYEQYF.

This clonotype was counted ten times or more. V usage is TRBV4-3 and J usage is TRBJ2-3, with TRBD2 matching 16 bases. Looked up from germline, CDR1 is LGHNA and CDR2 is YSLEER. This CDR3 is built from 17 residues. J gave up 9 bases and V 3 bases, and 9 bases lay outside the gene matches. In DNA form, the CDR3 reads TGCGCCAGCAGCCAGGAAGGGACTAGCGGGGGGGCCGGGACGCAGTATTTT. Protein sequence: CASSQEGTSGGAGTQYF.

This clonotype occurred many times. The chain joins TRBV3-1 to TRBJ2-2, with 7 bases that match TRBD2. With V trimmed by 4 bases and J by 5 bases, 4 bases remained unmatched. CDR3 size: 14 residues. Per the germline V gene, CDR1 is LGHDT and CDR2 is YNNKEL (reference sequence). The CDR3 reads CASSLNGGTGELFF. The CDR3 bases are TGTGCCAGCAGCCTTAACGGGGGGACCGGGGAGCTGTTTTTT. Together with reference TRBV3-1 and TRBJ2-2, the CDR3 gives the full variable domain: DTAVSQTPKYLVTQMGNDKSIKCEQNLGHDTMYWYKQDSKKFLKIMFSYNNKELIINETVPNRFSPKSPDKAHLNLHINSLELGDSAVYFCASSLNGGTGELFFGEGSRLTVL.

This clonotype was observed at least ten times. The rearrangement links TRBV7-9 to TRBJ2-7; weak D call: TRBD2 (6 bases). The V end was cut by 5 bases, the J end by 0 bases, with 17 bases between. The CDR3 length is 16 residues. Germline V lookup: CDR1 SEHNR, CDR2 FQNEAQ (reference sequence). CDR3 sequence: CASSRMRDGFSYEQYF. The CDR3 DNA is TGTGCCAGCAGCAGGATGCGGGACGGCTTCTCCTACGAGCAGTACTTC.

The chain joins TRBV5-1 to TRBJ1-1; 7 bases match TRBD1. The trim removed 5 bases at V and 10 bases at J, leaving 8 bases unmatched. This CDR3 comprises 12 residues. Germline CDR1 reads SGHRS; CDR2 reads YFSETQ. The CDR3 here is CASSPTGVAAFF. The DNA of the CDR3 is TGCGCCAGCAGTCCAACAGGGGTGGCAGCTTTCTTT.

This clonotype was observed a handful of times. The CDR3 bases are TGCAGTGCTAGAGGGGGCTCCTACGAGCAGTACTTC. Encoded protein: CSARGGSYEQYF. The rearrangement uses TRBV20-1 and TRBJ2-7; no definite D call. CDR1 DFQATT and CDR2 SNEGSKA come from the germline V gene (reference sequence). The V end lost 1 base, the J end lost 0 bases, and 4 bases lay between the germline ends. The CDR3 consists of 12 residues.